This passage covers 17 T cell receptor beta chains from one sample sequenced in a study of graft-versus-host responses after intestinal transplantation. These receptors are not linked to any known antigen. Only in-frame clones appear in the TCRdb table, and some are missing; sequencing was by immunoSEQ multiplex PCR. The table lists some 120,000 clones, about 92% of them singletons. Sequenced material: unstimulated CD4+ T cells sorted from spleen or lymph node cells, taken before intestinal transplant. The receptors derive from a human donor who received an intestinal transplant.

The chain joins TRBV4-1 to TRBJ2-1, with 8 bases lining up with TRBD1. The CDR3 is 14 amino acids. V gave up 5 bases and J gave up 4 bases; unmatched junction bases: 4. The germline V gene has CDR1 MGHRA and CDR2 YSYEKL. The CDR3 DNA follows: TGCGCCAGCAGCAAAGGGACAGGTTACAATGAGCAGTTCTTC. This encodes CASSKGTGYNEQFF.

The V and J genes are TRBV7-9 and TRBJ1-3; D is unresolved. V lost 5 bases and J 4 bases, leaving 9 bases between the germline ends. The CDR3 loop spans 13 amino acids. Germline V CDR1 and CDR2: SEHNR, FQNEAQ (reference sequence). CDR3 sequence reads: CASSPIGGNTIYF. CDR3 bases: TGTGCCAGCAGCCCCATCGGGGGAAACACCATATATTTT. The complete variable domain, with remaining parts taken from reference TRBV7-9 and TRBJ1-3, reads DTGVSQNPRHKITKRGQNVTFRCDPISEHNRLYWYRQTLGQGPEFLTYFQNEAQLEKSRLLSDRFSAERPKGSFSTLEIQRTEQGDSAMYLCASSPIGGNTIYFGEGSWLTVV.

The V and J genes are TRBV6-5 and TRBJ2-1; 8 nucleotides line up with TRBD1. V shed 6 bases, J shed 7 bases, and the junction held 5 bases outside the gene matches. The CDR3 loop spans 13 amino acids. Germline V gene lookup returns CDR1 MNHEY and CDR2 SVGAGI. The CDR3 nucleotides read TGTGCCAGCAGAACCACAGGGGGGAATGAGCAGTTCTTC. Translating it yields CASRTTGGNEQFF.

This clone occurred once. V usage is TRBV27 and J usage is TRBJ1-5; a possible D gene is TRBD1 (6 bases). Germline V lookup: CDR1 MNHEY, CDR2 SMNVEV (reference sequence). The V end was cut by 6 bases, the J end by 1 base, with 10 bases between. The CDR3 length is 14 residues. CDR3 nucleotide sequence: TGTGCCAGCAGGCCCGGACAGAGCAATCAGCCCCAGCATTTT. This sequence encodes CASRPGQSNQPQHF.

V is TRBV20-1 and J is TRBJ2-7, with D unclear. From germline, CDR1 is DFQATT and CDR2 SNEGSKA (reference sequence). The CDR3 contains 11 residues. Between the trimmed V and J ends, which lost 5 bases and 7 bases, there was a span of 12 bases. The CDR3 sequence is CSAPRIGEQYF. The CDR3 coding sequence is TGCAGTGCTCCAAGGATTGGGGAGCAGTACTTC.

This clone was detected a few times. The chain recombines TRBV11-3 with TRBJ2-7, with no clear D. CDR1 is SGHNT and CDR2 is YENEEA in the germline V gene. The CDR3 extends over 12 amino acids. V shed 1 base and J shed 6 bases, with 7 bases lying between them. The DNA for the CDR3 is TGTGCCAGCAGCTTAGTGAGTACCGAGCAGTACTTC. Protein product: CASSLVSTEQYF.

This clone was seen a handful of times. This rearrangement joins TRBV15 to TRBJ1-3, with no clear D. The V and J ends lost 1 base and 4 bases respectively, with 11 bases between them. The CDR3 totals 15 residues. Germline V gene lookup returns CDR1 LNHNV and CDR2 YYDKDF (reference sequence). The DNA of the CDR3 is TGTGCCACCAGCAGAGGAGTCGCGGGAGGAAACACCATATATTTT. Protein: CATSRGVAGGNTIYF.

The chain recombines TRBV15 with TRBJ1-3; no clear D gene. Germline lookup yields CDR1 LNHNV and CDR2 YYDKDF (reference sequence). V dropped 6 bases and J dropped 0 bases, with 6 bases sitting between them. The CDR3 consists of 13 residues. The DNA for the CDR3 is TGTGCCACCAGAAACCTCTCTGGAAACACCATATATTTT. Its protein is CATRNLSGNTIYF.

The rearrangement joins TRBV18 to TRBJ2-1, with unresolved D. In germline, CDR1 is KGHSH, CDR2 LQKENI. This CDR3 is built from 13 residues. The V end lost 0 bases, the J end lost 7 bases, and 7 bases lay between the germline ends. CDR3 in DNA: TGTGCCAGCTCACCACCGAGCAGAAATGAGCAGTTCTTC. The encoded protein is CASSPPSRNEQFF.

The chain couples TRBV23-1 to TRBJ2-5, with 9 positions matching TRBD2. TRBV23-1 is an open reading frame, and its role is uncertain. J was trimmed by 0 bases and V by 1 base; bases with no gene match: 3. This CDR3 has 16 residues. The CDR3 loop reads CASSQWGTSNQETQYF. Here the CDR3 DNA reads TGCGCCAGCAGTCAATGGGGGACTAGCAACCAAGAGACCCAGTACTTC.

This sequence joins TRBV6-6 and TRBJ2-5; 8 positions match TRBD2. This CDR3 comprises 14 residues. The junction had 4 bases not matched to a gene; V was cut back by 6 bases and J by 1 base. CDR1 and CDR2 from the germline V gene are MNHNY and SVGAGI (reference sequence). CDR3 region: CASSPLAVQETQYF. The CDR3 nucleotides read TGTGCCAGCAGCCCACTAGCGGTCCAAGAGACCCAGTACTTC.

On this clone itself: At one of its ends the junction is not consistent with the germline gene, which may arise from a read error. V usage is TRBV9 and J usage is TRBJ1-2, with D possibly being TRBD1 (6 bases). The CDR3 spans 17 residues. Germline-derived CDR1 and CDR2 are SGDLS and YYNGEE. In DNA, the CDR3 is TGTGCCGGCAGCGCAGACCTCCAGCCCAGGGGAAACTATGGCTACACCTTC. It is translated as CAGSADLQPRGNYGYTF.

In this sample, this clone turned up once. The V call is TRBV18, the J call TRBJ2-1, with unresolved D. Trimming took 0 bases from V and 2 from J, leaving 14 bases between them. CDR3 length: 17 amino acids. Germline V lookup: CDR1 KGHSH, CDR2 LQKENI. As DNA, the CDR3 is TGTGCCAGCTCACCACCAAGGTATGGCGAGGCCTACAATGAGCAGTTCTTC. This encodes CASSPPRYGEAYNEQFF. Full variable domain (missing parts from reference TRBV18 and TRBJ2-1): NAGVMQNPRHLVRRRGQEARLRCSPMKGHSHVYWYRQLPEEGLKFMVYLQKENIIDESGMPKERFSAEFPKEGPSILRIQQVVRGDSAAYFCASSPPRYGEAYNEQFFGPGTRLTVL.

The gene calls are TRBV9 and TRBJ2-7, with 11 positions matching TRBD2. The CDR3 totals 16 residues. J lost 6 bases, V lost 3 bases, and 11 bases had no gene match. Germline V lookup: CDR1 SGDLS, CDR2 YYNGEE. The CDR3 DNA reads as TGTGCCAGCAGCGAGAGGGGTGACGGGACTAGCGGCGAGCAGTACTTC. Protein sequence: CASSERGDGTSGEQYF.

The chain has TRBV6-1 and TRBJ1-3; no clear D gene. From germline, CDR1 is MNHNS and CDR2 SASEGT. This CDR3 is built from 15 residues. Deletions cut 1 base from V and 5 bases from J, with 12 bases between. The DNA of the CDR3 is TGTGCCAGCAGTGAAGGCCCCATCCAACGAAACACCATATATTTT. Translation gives CASSEGPIQRNTIYF.

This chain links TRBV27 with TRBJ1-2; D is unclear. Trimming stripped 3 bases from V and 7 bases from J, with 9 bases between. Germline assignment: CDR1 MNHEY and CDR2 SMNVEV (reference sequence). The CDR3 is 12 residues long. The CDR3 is CASSFAGGGYTF. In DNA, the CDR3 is TGTGCCAGCAGTTTTGCAGGAGGTGGCTACACCTTC.

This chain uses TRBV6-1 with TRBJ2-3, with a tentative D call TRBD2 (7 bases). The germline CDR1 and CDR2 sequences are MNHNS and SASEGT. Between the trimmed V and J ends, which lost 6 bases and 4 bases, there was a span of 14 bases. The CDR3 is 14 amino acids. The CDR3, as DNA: TGTGCCAGCAGAGTGGGGGGGCGGGCAGATACGCAGTATTTT. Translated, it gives CASRVGGRADTQYF.